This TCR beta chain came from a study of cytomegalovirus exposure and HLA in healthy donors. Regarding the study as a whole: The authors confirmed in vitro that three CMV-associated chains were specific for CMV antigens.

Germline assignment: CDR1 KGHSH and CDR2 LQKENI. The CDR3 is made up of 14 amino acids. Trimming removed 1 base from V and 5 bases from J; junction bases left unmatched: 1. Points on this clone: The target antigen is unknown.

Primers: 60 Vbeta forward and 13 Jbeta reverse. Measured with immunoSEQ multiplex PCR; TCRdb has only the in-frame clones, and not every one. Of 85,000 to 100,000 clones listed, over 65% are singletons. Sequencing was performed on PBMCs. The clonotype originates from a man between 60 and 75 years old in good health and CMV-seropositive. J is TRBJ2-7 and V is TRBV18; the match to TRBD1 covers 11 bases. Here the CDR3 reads CASSPRTGGDEQYF. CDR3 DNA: TGTGCCAGCTCACCACGGACAGGGGGCGACGAGCAGTACTTC.